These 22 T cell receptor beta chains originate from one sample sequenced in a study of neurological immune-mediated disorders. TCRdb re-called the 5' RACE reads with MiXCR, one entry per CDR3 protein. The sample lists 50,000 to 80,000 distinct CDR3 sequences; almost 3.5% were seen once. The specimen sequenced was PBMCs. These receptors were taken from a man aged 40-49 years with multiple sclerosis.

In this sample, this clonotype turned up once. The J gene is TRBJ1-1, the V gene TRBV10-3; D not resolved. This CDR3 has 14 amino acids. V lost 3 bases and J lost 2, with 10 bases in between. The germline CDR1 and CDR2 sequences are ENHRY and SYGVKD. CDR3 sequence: CAISDRRSNTEAFF. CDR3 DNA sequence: TGTGCCATCAGTGACCGGCGGAGTAACACTGAAGCTTTCTTT.

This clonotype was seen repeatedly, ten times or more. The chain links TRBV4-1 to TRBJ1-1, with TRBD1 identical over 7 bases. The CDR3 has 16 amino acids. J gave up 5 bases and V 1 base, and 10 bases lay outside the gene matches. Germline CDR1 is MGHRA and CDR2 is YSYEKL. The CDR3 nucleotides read TGCGCCAGCAGCCAAGCCATGTACGAGGGGGCGACTGAAGCTTTCTTT. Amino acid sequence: CASSQAMYEGATEAFF.

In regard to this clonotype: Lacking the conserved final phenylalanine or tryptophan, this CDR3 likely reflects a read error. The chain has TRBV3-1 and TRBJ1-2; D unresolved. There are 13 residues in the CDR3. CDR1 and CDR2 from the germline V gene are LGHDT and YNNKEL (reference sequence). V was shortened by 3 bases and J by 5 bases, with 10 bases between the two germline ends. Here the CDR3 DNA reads TGTGCCAGCAGCCACCAGGACGGGTATGGCTACACCAAC. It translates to CASSHQDGYGYTN.

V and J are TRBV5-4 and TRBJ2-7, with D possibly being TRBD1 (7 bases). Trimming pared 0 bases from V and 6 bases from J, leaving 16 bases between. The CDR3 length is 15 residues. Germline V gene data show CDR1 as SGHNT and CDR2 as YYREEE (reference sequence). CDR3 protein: CASSLDGQGGTEQYF. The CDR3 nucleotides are TGTGCCAGCAGCTTGGATGGGCAGGGGGGCACCGAGCAGTACTTC.

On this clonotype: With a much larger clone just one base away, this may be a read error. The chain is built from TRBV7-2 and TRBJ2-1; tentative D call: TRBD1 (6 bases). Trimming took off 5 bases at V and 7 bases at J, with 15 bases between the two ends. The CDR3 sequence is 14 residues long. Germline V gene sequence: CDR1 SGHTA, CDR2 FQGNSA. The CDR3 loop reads CASSPGTLGNEQFF. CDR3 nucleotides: TGTGCCAGCAGCCCCGGGACACTTGGAAATGAGCAGTTCTTC.

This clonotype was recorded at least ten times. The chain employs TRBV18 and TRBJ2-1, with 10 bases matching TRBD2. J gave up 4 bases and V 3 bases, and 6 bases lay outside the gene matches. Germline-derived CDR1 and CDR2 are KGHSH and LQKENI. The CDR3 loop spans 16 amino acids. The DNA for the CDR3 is TGTGCCAGCTCACCGACTGCGACTAGCGGGTACAATGAGCAGTTCTTC. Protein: CASSPTATSGYNEQFF.

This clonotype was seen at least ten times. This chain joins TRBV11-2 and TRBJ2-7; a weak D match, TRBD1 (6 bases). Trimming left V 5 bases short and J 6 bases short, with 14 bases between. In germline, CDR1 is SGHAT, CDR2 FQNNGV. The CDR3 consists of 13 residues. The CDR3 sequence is CASSPPGHIEQYF. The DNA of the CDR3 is TGTGCCAGCAGCCCTCCGGGACATATCGAGCAGTACTTC.

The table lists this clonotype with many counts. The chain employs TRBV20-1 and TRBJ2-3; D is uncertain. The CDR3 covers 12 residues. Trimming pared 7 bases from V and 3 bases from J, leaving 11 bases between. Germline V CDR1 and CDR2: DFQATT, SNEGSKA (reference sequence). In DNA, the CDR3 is TGCAGTGTCCCCCAGCGAACAGATACGCAGTATTTT. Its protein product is CSVPQRTDTQYF.

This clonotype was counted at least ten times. The CDR3, as DNA: TGCAGTGCTCCCAATTACAGGGAAATGAACACTGAAGCTTTCTTT. Amino acid sequence: CSAPNYREMNTEAFF. V gene TRBV20-1 combines with J gene TRBJ1-1; D perhaps matches TRBD1 (6 bases). The germline CDR1 and CDR2 sequences are DFQATT and SNEGSKA (reference sequence). Trimming removed 5 bases at V and 0 bases at J, with 16 bases between. There are 15 residues in the CDR3.

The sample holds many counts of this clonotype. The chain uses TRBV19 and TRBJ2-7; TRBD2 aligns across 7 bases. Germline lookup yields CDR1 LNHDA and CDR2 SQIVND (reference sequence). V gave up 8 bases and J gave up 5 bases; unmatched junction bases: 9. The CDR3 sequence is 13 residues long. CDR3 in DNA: TGTGCCAGTCGGCCAGCTAGCGGCAACGAGCAGTACTTC. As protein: CASRPASGNEQYF.

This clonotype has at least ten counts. The CDR3 loop is CASSVAGGGTGELFF. The DNA for the CDR3 is TGTGCCAGCAGCGTAGCGGGAGGAGGAACCGGGGAGCTGTTTTTT. V and J are TRBV9 and TRBJ2-2; the match to TRBD2 covers 7 bases. The CDR3 covers 15 residues. The germline V gene encodes CDR1 SGDLS and CDR2 YYNGEE. Trimming at V came to 0 bases and at J to 5 bases, leaving 4 bases not matched to a gene.

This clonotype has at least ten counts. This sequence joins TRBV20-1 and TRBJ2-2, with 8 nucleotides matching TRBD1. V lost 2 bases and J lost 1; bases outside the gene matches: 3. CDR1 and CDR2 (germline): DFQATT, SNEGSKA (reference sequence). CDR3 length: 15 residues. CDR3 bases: TGCAGTGCTAGACAGGGGGCGCGGAACACCGGGGAGCTGTTTTTT. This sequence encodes CSARQGARNTGELFF.

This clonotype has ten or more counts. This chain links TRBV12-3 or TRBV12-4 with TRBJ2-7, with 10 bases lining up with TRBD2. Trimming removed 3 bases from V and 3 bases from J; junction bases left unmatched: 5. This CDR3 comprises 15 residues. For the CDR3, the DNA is TGTGCCAGCAGTTTGGCTAGCGGGAGCCTCTACGAGCAGTACTTC. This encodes CASSLASGSLYEQYF.

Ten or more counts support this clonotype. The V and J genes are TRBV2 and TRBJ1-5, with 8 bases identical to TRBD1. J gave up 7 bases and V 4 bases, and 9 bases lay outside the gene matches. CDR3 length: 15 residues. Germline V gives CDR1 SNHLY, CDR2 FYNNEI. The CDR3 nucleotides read TGTGCCAGCAGTGCGGGGCAGGGGGCGGGACAGCCCCAGCATTTT. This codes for CASSAGQGAGQPQHF.

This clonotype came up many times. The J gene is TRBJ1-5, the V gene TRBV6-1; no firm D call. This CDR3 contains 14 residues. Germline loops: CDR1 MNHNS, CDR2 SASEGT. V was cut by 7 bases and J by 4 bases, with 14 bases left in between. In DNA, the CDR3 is TGTGCCAGCATATCTTCCGGGAAAAATCAGCCCCAGCATTTT. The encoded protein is CASISSGKNQPQHF.

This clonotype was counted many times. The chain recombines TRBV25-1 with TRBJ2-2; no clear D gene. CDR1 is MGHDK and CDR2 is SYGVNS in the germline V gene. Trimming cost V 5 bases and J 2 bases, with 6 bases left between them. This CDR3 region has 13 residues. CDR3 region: CASSMSNTGELFF. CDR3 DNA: TGTGCCAGCAGTATGTCAAACACCGGGGAGCTGTTTTTT. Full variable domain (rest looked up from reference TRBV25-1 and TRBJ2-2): EADIYQTPRYLVIGTGKKITLECSQTMGHDKMYWYQQDPGMELHLIHYSYGVNSTEKGDLSSESTVSRIRTEHFPLTLESARPSHTSQYLCASSMSNTGELFFGEGSRLTVL.

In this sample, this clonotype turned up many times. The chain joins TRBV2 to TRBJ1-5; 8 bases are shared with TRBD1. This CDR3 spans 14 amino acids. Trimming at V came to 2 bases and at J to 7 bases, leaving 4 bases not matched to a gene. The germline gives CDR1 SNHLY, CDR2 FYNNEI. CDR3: CASSERTGRQPQHF. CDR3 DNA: TGTGCCAGCAGTGAACGGACAGGGCGACAGCCCCAGCATTTT.

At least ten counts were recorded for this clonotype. This CDR3 is CASSFGGLVEQFF. The CDR3 region has the DNA TGTGCCAGCAGCTTCGGTGGGCTAGTCGAGCAGTTCTTC. The chain couples TRBV7-2 to TRBJ2-1; D call uncertain. CDR3 size: 13 residues. The V end was cut by 3 bases, the J end by 10 bases, with 13 bases between. CDR1 SGHTA and CDR2 FQGNSA come from the germline V gene.

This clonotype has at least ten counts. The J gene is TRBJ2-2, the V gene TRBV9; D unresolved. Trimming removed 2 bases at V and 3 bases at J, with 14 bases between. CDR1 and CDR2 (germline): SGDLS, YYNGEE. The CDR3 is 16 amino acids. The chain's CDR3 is CASSVMTGLHTGELFF. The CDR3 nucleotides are TGTGCCAGCAGCGTGATGACTGGTCTCCACACCGGGGAGCTGTTTTTT.

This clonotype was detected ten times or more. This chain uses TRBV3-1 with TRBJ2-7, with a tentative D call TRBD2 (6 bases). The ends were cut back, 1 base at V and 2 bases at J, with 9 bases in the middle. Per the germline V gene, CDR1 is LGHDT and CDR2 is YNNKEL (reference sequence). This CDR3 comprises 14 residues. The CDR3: CASSQVAGPYEQYF. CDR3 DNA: TGTGCCAGCAGCCAAGTTGCGGGGCCCTACGAGCAGTACTTC.

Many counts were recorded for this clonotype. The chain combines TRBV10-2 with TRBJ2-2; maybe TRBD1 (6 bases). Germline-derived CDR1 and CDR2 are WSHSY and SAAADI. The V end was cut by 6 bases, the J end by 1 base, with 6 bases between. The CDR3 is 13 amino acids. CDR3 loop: CASRQGNTGELFF. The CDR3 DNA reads TGCGCCAGCAGACAGGGGAACACCGGGGAGCTGTTTTTT.

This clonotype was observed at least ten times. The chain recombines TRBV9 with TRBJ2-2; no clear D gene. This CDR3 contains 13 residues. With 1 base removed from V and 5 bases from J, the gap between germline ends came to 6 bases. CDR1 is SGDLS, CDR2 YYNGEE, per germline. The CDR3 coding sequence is TGTGCCAGCAGCGTAAGGCCGACCGGGGAGCTGTTTTTT. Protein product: CASSVRPTGELFF. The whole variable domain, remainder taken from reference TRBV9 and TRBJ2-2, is DSGVTQTPKHLITATGQRVTLRCSPRSGDLSVYWYQQSLDQGLQFLIQYYNGEERAKGNILERFSAQQFPDLHSELNLSSLELGDSALYFCASSVRPTGELFFGEGSRLTVL.